This TCR beta chain came from a study of CD8+CD57+ T cells in acquired aplastic anemia. For the study at large: Sorted CD4+ and CD8+ cells gave an average of around 3.3 ug of DNA. The study's findings and limits: Found in both controls and patients were around 31 CD8+ CDR3 sequences.

For sequencing, patients were chosen who had shown expansion of CD8+CD57+ cells by flow cytometry. The enrolled patients all had severe acquired aplastic anemia. Genomic DNA was employed as the template in profiling TCR beta VDJ and CDR3. In TCRdb, the reads were re-called with MiXCR into one record per CDR3 protein. The sample contains about 120,000 distinct CDR3 sequences, about 50% of which appear only once. CDR1 and CDR2 (germline): DFQATT, SNEGSKA (reference sequence). The CDR3 spans 14 residues. V was cut by 1 base and J by 0 bases, with 9 bases left in between. Turning to this clonotype: Its antigen is not identified.

The chain recombines TRBV20-1 with TRBJ1-1; D call uncertain. This sequence originates from a human donor with aplastic anemia. Sequenced input: sorted CD4+, CD8+, or CD8+CD57+ T cells (not recorded which) from PBMCs. The CDR3 DNA is TGCAGTGCTAGAGGGGTGGTGATGAACACTGAAGCTTTCTTT. Its protein is CSARGVVMNTEAFF.